The source of this T cell receptor (beta chain) is a study of spatial heterogeneity in lung cancer. Study-wide background: For the average unique TCR and UMI combination, more than 9.5 occurrences appeared in raw reads.

This clonotype has more than one count but fewer than ten. TCRdb reprocessed the 5' RACE reads with MiXCR, giving one entry per CDR3 protein. The sample yields tens of thousands of distinct CDR3 sequences, around 10% seen once. Trimming at V came to 6 bases and at J to 6 bases, leaving 4 bases not matched to a gene. The CDR3 loop spans 14 amino acids. Looked up from germline, CDR1 is SGHTA and CDR2 is FQGNSA. As for time point: sample taken at primary tumor resection. Unsorted whole RNA from tumor, nontumor lung or frozen PBMC underwent sequencing. The V and J genes are TRBV7-2 and TRBJ1-4; 10 nucleotides align to TRBD1. The starting material was PBMCs, obtained at surgery. The receptor comes from a male donor with early-stage non-small cell lung cancer. Here the CDR3 reads CASRDGTGDEKLFF. The CDR3 nucleotides are TGTGCCAGCAGAGATGGGACAGGGGATGAAAAACTGTTTTTT.